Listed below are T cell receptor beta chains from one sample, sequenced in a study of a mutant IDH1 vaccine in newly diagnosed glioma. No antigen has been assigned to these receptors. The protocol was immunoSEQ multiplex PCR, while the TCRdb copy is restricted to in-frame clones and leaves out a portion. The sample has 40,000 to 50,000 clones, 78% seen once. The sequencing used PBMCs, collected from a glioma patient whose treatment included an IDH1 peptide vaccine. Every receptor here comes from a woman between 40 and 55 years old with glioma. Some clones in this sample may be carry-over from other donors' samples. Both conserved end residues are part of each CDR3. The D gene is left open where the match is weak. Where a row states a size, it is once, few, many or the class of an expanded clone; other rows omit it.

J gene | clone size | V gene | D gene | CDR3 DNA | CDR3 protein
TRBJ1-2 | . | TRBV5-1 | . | TGCGCCAGCAGCTTGGGGCAGGAGCTTGGCTACACCTTC | CASSLGQELGYTF
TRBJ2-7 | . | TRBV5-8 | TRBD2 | TGTGCCAGCAGCTTGGATAATCTGCTAGCGGGGGGCGAGCAGTACTTC | CASSLDNLLAGGEQYF
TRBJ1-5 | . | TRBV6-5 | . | TGTGCCAGCAGTTACTCTCAAGATTTCAATCAGCCCCAGCATTTT | CASSYSQDFNQPQHF
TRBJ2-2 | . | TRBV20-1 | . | TGCAGTGCTCCTTACACCGGGGAGCTGTTTTTT | CSAPYTGELFF
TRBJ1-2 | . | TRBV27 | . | TGTGCCAGCAGCCCAGGGCCGCTCCCCTATGGCTACACCTTC | CASSPGPLPYGYTF
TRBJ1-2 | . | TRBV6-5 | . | TGTGCCAGCACTCTTGGAGATGGCTACACCTTC | CASTLGDGYTF
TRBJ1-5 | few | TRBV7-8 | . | TGTGCCAGCAGCCCTAAGGGGCTGAACCTTAATAGCAATCAGCCCCAGCATTTT | CASSPKGLNLNSNQPQHF
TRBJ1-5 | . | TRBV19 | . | TGTGCCAGTAGTATGTCGGTCTATCGGGCGGCAAATCAGCCCCAGCATTTT | CASSMSVYRAANQPQHF
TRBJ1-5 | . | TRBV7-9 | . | TGTGCCAGCAGCCCCTCCTTGCGCCAGCCCCAGCATTTT | CASSPSLRQPQHF
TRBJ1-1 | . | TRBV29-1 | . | TGCAGCGGAGCAGGGTTCATGAACACTGAAGCTTTCTTT | CSGAGFMNTEAFF
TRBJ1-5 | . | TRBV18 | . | TGTGCCAGCTCACCAGGCGTCAGACAGAATAGCAATCAGCCCCAGCATTTT | CASSPGVRQNSNQPQHF
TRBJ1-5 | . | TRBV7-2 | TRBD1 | TGTGCCAGCAGCTTAGTGGGACAGGGTAGTCAGCCCCAGCATTTT | CASSLVGQGSQPQHF
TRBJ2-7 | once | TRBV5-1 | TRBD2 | TGCGCCAGCAGCTTGGGACTAGCGGTAACCTACGAGCAGTACTTC | CASSLGLAVTYEQYF
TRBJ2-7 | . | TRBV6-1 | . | TGTGCCAGCAGCCGTGGACAGACCGCCTACGAGCAGTACTTC | CASSRGQTAYEQYF
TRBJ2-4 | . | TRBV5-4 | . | TGTGCCAGCAGCAATCGCGGGACTCTCAAAAACATTCAGTACTTC | CASSNRGTLKNIQYF
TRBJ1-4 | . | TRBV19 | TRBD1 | TGTGCCAGTAGTGTGCGGGACAGCCTCAATGAAAAACTGTTTTTT | CASSVRDSLNEKLFF
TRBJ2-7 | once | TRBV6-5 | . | TGTGCCTCCCAAGGGAAGGGAGCCTACGAGCAGTACTTC | CASQGKGAYEQYF
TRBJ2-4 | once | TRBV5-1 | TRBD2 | TGCGCCAGCAGCTTGGATGGAGCGGGGGCGCCGGGGGACATTCAGTACTTC | CASSLDGAGAPGDIQYF
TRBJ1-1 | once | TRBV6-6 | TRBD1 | TGTGCCAGCAGTCCAAGACAGGGGAATATTATAGAAGCTTTCTTT | CASSPRQGNIIEAFF
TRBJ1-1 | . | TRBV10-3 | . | TGTGCCATCAAAGCCCAGGGGACCACGAACACTGAAGCTTTCTTT | CAIKAQGTTNTEAFF
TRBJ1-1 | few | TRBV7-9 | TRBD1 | TGTGCCAGCAGCTCAGGGGACAGTTACACTGAAGCTTTCTTT | CASSSGDSYTEAFF
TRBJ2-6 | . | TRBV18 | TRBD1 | TGTGCCAGCTCACCAACAGGGACAGGGGAACCTGGGGCCAACGTCCTGACTTTC | CASSPTGTGEPGANVLTF
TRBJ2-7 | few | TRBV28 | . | TGTGCCAGCAGTTTACTCGGCCAAAGGGAGCAGTACTTC | CASSLLGQREQYF
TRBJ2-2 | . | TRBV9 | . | TGTGCCAGCAGCGCGGCAGCGGCAAGGGCCGGGGAGCTGTTTTTT | CASSAAAARAGELFF